This TCR beta chain was identified during a study of cytomegalovirus exposure and HLA in healthy donors. Germline assignment: CDR1 KGHSH and CDR2 LQKENI. The CDR3 sequence is 14 residues long. Trimming left V 1 base short and J 1 base short, with 5 bases between. PCR amplification relied on 60 Vbeta primers (plus 13 Jbeta primers). TCRdb's copy holds only in-frame clones and misses some; the assay was immunoSEQ multiplex PCR. The table records 120,000 to 150,000 clones, just under 85% of them present only once. Points from the study as a whole: Some highly shared sequence variants likely arose as a pipeline artifact. Being indistinguishable, some V segments were excluded, TRBV6-2 and TRBV6-3 among them. At a 0.05 false discovery rate, a later analysis found over 15,000 TCR beta sequences to be associated with HLA alleles.

On this clone itself: Its cognate antigen is unknown. The same CDR3 also results from other DNA sequences found in this sample.

The chain is built from TRBV18 and TRBJ1-5; TRBD1 is a possible D gene (5 bases). The source is a man between 35 and 55 years old in good health and CMV-seropositive. The material sequenced was PBMCs. The CDR3 spells CASSPQGSNQPQHF. DNA for the CDR3: TGTGCCAGCTCACCACAGGGGAGCAATCAGCCCCAGCATTTT.